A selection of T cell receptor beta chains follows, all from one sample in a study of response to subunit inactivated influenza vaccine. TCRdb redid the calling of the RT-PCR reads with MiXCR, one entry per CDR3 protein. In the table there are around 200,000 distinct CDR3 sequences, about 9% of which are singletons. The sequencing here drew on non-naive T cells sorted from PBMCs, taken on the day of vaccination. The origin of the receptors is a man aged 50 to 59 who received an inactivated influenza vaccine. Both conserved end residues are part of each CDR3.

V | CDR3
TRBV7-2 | CASSQRTGEAFF
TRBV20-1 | CSARGLAGALDTQFF
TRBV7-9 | CASSLYRLDSNTGELFF
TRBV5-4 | CASSLDPGSHQPQHF
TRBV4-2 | CASSGTGGYLAGGQETQYF
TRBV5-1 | CASSLDRGQETQYF
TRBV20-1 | CSALRDNNQPQHF
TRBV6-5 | CASSLGPKETQYF
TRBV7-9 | CASSSRLPGRWDEQFF
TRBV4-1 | CASSQPITDTQYF